This T cell receptor beta chain was captured in a study of CD8 T cells in Susac syndrome. V lost 4 bases, J lost 5 bases, and 7 bases stayed unmatched. The CDR3 extends over 14 amino acids. Germline V gene sequence: CDR1 LGHNA, CDR2 YSLEER. RNA totalling roughly 0.45 to 1 ug underwent reverse transcription with random hexamers. TCRdb processed the immunoSEQ multiplex PCR reads anew with MiXCR; each CDR3 protein has one entry. This table has some 300,000 distinct CDR3 sequences, roughly 85% appearing once. The genes are TRBV4-3 and TRBJ2-5, with 7 nucleotides matching TRBD2. The sample consisted of CD8+ T cells from PBMCs. The clonotype originates from a human donor with multiple sclerosis. CDR3 loop: CASSREGGAETQYF. CDR3 DNA: TGCGCCAGCAGCCGGGAGGGCGGTGCGGAGACCCAGTACTTC.